This T cell receptor (beta chain) was sequenced for a study of Ad26.COV2.S vaccination and SARS-CoV-2 variants. Across the study: Donor was one of the participants in the Ad26.COV2.S arm of the COV1001 trial. The vaccine Ad26.COV2.S was put into the muscle once, or twice with 56 days between.

Only in-frame clones appear in the TCRdb table, and some are missing; sequencing was by immunoSEQ multiplex PCR. The data hold hundreds of thousands of clones, with around 90% observed a single time. CDR3 length equals 15 residues. J was trimmed by 4 bases and V by 3 bases; bases with no gene match: 3. Germline assignment: CDR1 SEHNR and CDR2 FQNEAQ (reference sequence). Treatment noted: roughly 20 received Ad26.COV2.S at low or high dose, single or two shots; about five received placebo; per-sample allocation not given. Sample collection was performed on day 63 after the first vaccine or placebo injection.

The TCR sequence derives from a person aged 18-60 years who received the Ad26.COV2.S COVID-19 vaccine or a placebo. The sample here was peripheral blood, taken in a trial of Ad26.COV2.S vaccine versus placebo. The V and J genes are TRBV7-9 and TRBJ1-4; 9 nucleotides align to TRBD1. CDR3 residues: CASSFPGQGNEKLFF. As DNA, the CDR3 is TGTGCCAGCAGCTTTCCGGGACAGGGTAATGAAAAACTGTTTTTT.